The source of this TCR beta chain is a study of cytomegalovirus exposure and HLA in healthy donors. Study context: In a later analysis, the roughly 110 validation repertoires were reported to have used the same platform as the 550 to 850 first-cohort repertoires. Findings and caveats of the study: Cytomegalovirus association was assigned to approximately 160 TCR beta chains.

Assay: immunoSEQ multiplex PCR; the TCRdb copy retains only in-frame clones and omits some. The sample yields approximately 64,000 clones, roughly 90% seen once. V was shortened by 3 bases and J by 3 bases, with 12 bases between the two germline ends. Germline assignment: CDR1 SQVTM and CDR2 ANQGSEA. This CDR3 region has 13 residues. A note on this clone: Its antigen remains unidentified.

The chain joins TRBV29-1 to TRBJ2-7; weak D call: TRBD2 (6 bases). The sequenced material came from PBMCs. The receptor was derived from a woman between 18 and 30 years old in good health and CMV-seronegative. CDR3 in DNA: TGCAGCGTTGACGGGGGACCCCTCTACGAGCAGTACTTC. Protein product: CSVDGGPLYEQYF.